These T cell receptor beta chains were read from a single sample in a study of blood T cell repertoires in COVID-19. Using immunoSEQ multiplex PCR, the repertoire was profiled, and TCRdb retains in-frame clones only, with some absent. The data hold 300,000 or so clones, with approximately 86% observed a single time. The specimen was PBMCs or T cells enriched from blood (not recorded which). All receptors come from a woman aged 40 to 49 with acute COVID-19. Each CDR3 is given with its conserved first and last residue. Each record gives: CDR3 DNA, CDR3 protein, V gene, D gene, clone size, J gene. D genes are given only for firm matches. Clone sizes are given selectively: once, few, many, or a class where the clone is expanded.

DNA: TGCGCCAGCAGCCAAGAGATGCGGAACGAGCAGTACTTC
CDR3: CASSQEMRNEQYF
V: TRBV4-3
D: .
size: .
J: TRBJ2-7

DNA: TGTGCCAGCAGCCAAGAATCCTTTGCAGGGTTCTTTGGAAACACCATATATTTT
CDR3: CASSQESFAGFFGNTIYF
V: TRBV3-1/TRBV3-2
D: .
size: few
J: TRBJ1-3

DNA: TGTGCCAGCAGCTTCTCGAACACACATAACACTGAAGCTTTCTTT
CDR3: CASSFSNTHNTEAFF
V: TRBV7-2
D: .
size: .
J: TRBJ1-1

DNA: TGTGCCAGCAGCATAAAACCGGGACAGGGTAATAATTCACCCCTCCACTTT
CDR3: CASSIKPGQGNNSPLHF
V: TRBV7-6
D: TRBD1
size: .
J: TRBJ1-6

DNA: TGTGCCAGCAGAGAGACTAGCGGGAGCTCCGAGCAGTACTTC
CDR3: CASRETSGSSEQYF
V: TRBV4-2
D: TRBD2
size: many
J: TRBJ2-7

DNA: TGTGCCAGCAGTCCACCTACTAGCGGGAGGGACGGGTGGTACTTC
CDR3: CASSPPTSGRDGWYF
V: TRBV27
D: TRBD2
size: .
J: TRBJ2-7

DNA: TGCGCCAGCAGCCCACAGGAGAACACTGAAGCTTTCTTT
CDR3: CASSPQENTEAFF
V: TRBV5-1
D: .
size: few
J: TRBJ1-1

DNA: TGTGCCAGCAGCGGACAGGGGCTGGACACCGGGGAGCTGTTTTTT
CDR3: CASSGQGLDTGELFF
V: TRBV2
D: TRBD1
size: .
J: TRBJ2-2

DNA: TGTGCCAGCAGCGGAAGAGGGAAGTCGGCGAACACTGAAGCTTTCTTT
CDR3: CASSGRGKSANTEAFF
V: TRBV3-1/TRBV3-2
D: .
size: .
J: TRBJ1-1

DNA: TGTGCCAGTAACAAGTTCGGGGATAGCAATCAGCCCCAGCATTTT
CDR3: CASNKFGDSNQPQHF
V: TRBV19
D: .
size: .
J: TRBJ1-5

DNA: TGTGCCAGCAACGGGCGACTAGCGGGAGGGCCGGTTCCCGGGGAGCTGTTTTTT
CDR3: CASNGRLAGGPVPGELFF
V: TRBV5-6
D: TRBD2
size: .
J: TRBJ2-2

DNA: TGTGCCAGTCGGGACAGGGAGAGGTCTGGGGCCAACGTCCTGACTTTC
CDR3: CASRDRERSGANVLTF
V: TRBV19
D: TRBD1
size: once
J: TRBJ2-6

DNA: TGTGCCAGCAGCTTGGACGGCGGGAGAGGGGCAGATACGCAGTATTTT
CDR3: CASSLDGGRGADTQYF
V: TRBV5-4
D: TRBD2
size: .
J: TRBJ2-3

DNA: TGTGCCATCAGTGGGACTAGCGATGAGCAGTTCTTC
CDR3: CAISGTSDEQFF
V: TRBV10-3
D: TRBD2
size: once
J: TRBJ2-1

DNA: TGTGCCAGCAGCCTCCAGGCCGAAGAGACCCAGTACTTC
CDR3: CASSLQAEETQYF
V: TRBV7-9
D: .
size: .
J: TRBJ2-5

DNA: TGTGCCAGCAGCAAAGAGGAGGGGGCACCCTTCTCTGGAAACACCATATATTTT
CDR3: CASSKEEGAPFSGNTIYF
V: TRBV21-1
D: .
size: once
J: TRBJ1-3

DNA: TGTGCCAGTAGTATTCCTAGCGGGGTCGACACAGATACGCAGTATTTT
CDR3: CASSIPSGVDTDTQYF
V: TRBV19
D: TRBD2
size: .
J: TRBJ2-3

DNA: TGCGCCAGCAGGGCTAGCGGGAGTTACGAGCAGTACTTC
CDR3: CASRASGSYEQYF
V: TRBV10-2
D: TRBD2
size: .
J: TRBJ2-7

DNA: TGTGCCAGCTCACCACGTGTATTGGATAGCAGGGGGCCAGGAGCTGAAAAACTGTTTTTT
CDR3: CASSPRVLDSRGPGAEKLFF
V: TRBV18
D: TRBD1
size: .
J: TRBJ1-4

DNA: TGTGCCAGCAGTTTATCGGCCGGGGTGGGCTACACCTTC
CDR3: CASSLSAGVGYTF
V: TRBV28
D: .
size: .
J: TRBJ1-2

DNA: TGTGCCACCAGCCCGGTGAGTGGGCTAGCGGGATTTTCAGATACGCAGTATTTT
CDR3: CATSPVSGLAGFSDTQYF
V: TRBV15
D: TRBD2
size: .
J: TRBJ2-3

DNA: TGCGCCAGCAGCTCCAACGCTGGGACAGGGGGCGGTGAAAAACTGTTTTTT
CDR3: CASSSNAGTGGGEKLFF
V: TRBV5-1
D: TRBD1
size: once
J: TRBJ1-4

DNA: TGCAGCGTTGTTGGGGGGTACAACTATGGCTACACCTTC
CDR3: CSVVGGYNYGYTF
V: TRBV29-1
D: .
size: .
J: TRBJ1-2

DNA: TGCAGCGTTGACCCCCGGGGAATGAACACTGAAGCTTTCTTT
CDR3: CSVDPRGMNTEAFF
V: TRBV29-1
D: .
size: .
J: TRBJ1-1

DNA: TGTGCCAGCAGCCTACAGGGGGCACTGGATACGCAGTATTTT
CDR3: CASSLQGALDTQYF
V: TRBV3-1/TRBV3-2
D: TRBD1
size: .
J: TRBJ2-3

DNA: TGTGCCAGCAGCATACAGGGGTACGAGCAGTACTTC
CDR3: CASSIQGYEQYF
V: TRBV25-1
D: TRBD1
size: .
J: TRBJ2-7

DNA: TGTGCCAGCAGCCGCACACCGTCTGGGGCCAACGTCCTGACTTTC
CDR3: CASSRTPSGANVLTF
V: TRBV7-8
D: .
size: .
J: TRBJ2-6

DNA: TGTGCCAGCAGGGTTCTGGATAGCGGGAACGTCGATGAGCAGTTCTTC
CDR3: CASRVLDSGNVDEQFF
V: TRBV2
D: TRBD2
size: .
J: TRBJ2-1

DNA: TGTGCCAGCAGCGTAGGCCCAGGTAGCAATCAGCCCCAGCATTTT
CDR3: CASSVGPGSNQPQHF
V: TRBV9
D: .
size: .
J: TRBJ1-5